A selection of T cell receptor beta chains follows, all from one sample in a study of beta chain features in type 1 diabetes. Assay: immunoSEQ multiplex PCR; the TCRdb copy retains only in-frame clones and omits some. The table has 350,000 to 450,000 clones, approximately 14% seen once. Sequencing was carried out using naive CD4+ T cells from blood. These receptors were collected from a man aged 25 to 40 in good health. Each CDR3 is given with its conserved first and last residue.

j_gene: TRBJ1-2
v_gene: TRBV1
CDR3aa: CTSSQGTGSNYGYTF

j_gene: TRBJ1-2
v_gene: TRBV7-9
CDR3aa: CASSLNSQNYGYTF

j_gene: TRBJ2-3
v_gene: TRBV4-1
CDR3aa: CASSPRGGTSTDTQYF

j_gene: TRBJ2-3
v_gene: TRBV5-6
CDR3aa: CASSLAELLSTDTQYF

j_gene: TRBJ1-2
v_gene: TRBV12-5
CDR3aa: CASGLGQGLSYGYTF

j_gene: TRBJ2-1
v_gene: TRBV29-1
CDR3aa: CSVGQGKNYNEQFF

j_gene: TRBJ2-1
v_gene: TRBV7-2
CDR3aa: CASSLVGLAGGGEQFF

j_gene: TRBJ1-1
v_gene: TRBV11-3
CDR3aa: CASSLEAGETTEAFF

j_gene: TRBJ2-3
v_gene: TRBV29-1
CDR3aa: CSEHAKLRQPITDTQYF

j_gene: TRBJ1-1
v_gene: TRBV7-9
CDR3aa: CASTRDPGVTEAFF

j_gene: TRBJ2-5
v_gene: TRBV30
CDR3aa: CAWSGSETQYF

j_gene: TRBJ1-2
v_gene: TRBV2
CDR3aa: CASETTGLNGYTF

j_gene: TRBJ2-3
v_gene: TRBV7-8
CDR3aa: CASSLLSNTQYF

j_gene: TRBJ2-5
v_gene: TRBV19
CDR3aa: CASSTGQRIQETQYF

j_gene: TRBJ1-2
v_gene: TRBV7-2
CDR3aa: CASSSSGQGSYGYTF

j_gene: TRBJ2-3
v_gene: TRBV4-1
CDR3aa: CASSQVGTRSDTQYF

j_gene: TRBJ2-1
v_gene: TRBV7-2
CDR3aa: CASRSTGDEQFF

j_gene: TRBJ2-3
v_gene: TRBV18
CDR3aa: CASSPISGGPTSTDTQYF

j_gene: TRBJ1-6
v_gene: TRBV9
CDR3aa: CASSRPPREGQGNSPLHF

j_gene: TRBJ1-3
v_gene: TRBV30
CDR3aa: CAWSKGLAGNTIYF

j_gene: TRBJ1-2
v_gene: TRBV25-1
CDR3aa: CASSELGGQKKNGYTF

j_gene: TRBJ1-2
v_gene: TRBV4-1
CDR3aa: CASMGHHSPGNYGYTF

j_gene: TRBJ2-1
v_gene: TRBV7-2
CDR3aa: CASSVRETYNEQFF

j_gene: TRBJ2-1
v_gene: TRBV5-1
CDR3aa: CASSPGPDGEQFF

j_gene: TRBJ1-4
v_gene: TRBV29-1
CDR3aa: CSVGGAGPINEKLFF

j_gene: TRBJ2-7
v_gene: TRBV9
CDR3aa: CASSVGGGSIYEQYF

j_gene: TRBJ1-2
v_gene: TRBV7-2
CDR3aa: CASQAVEQGVYGYTF

j_gene: TRBJ1-6
v_gene: TRBV29-1
CDR3aa: CSVGGRTGPRNSPLHF

j_gene: TRBJ1-3
v_gene: TRBV30
CDR3aa: CAWSSRQGGNTIYF

j_gene: TRBJ1-6
v_gene: TRBV6-5
CDR3aa: CASSSLAWSSPLHF

j_gene: TRBJ2-1
v_gene: TRBV6-5
CDR3aa: CASSSRTRGEQFF

j_gene: TRBJ1-6
v_gene: TRBV4-2
CDR3aa: CASSQVSSGRWDSPLHF

j_gene: TRBJ2-7
v_gene: TRBV2
CDR3aa: CASSFRERREQYF

j_gene: TRBJ1-2
v_gene: TRBV10-3
CDR3aa: CAISGTGGNYGYTF

j_gene: TRBJ2-1
v_gene: TRBV9
CDR3aa: CASSRSFEQFF

j_gene: TRBJ1-2
v_gene: TRBV7-2
CDR3aa: CASSLAPGKGYTF

j_gene: TRBJ1-5
v_gene: TRBV6-6
CDR3aa: CASMSGGRSNQPQHF